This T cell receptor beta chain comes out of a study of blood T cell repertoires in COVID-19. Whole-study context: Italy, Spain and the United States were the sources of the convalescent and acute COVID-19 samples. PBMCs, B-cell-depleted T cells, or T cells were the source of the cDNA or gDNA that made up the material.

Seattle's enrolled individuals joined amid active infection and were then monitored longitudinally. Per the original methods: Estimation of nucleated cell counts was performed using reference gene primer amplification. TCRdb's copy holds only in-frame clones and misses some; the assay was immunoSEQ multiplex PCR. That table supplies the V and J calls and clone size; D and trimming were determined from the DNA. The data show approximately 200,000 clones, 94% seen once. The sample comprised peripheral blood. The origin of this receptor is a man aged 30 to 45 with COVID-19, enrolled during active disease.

CDR3: CASTKGQGAYYGYTF. CDR3 in DNA: TGTGCCAGCACCAAAGGGCAGGGGGCCTACTATGGCTACACCTTC. J is TRBJ1-2 and V is TRBV9, with 8 bases fitting TRBD1. The CDR3 has 15 amino acids. The ends lost 6 bases at V and 3 bases at J; junction bases unmatched: 10. Germline V gene data show CDR1 as SGDLS and CDR2 as YYNGEE.